The subject of this entry is one TCR beta chain. What it binds is not known. Libraries were prepared by immunoSEQ multiplex PCR; TCRdb keeps only in-frame clonotypes and omits some of them. The data hold 150,000 to 200,000 clones, with around 90% observed a single time. The V end was cut by 5 bases, the J end by 6 bases, with 8 bases between. Per the germline V gene, CDR1 is MRHNA and CDR2 is SNTAGT. This CDR3 region has 13 residues. The entry originates in a study of T cell responses to AZD1222 COVID-19 vaccine. Whole-study findings and limits: Spike-specific TCR breadth rose after two AZD1222 doses, and depth rose as well.

This clonotype was sampled from an adult who received the AZD1222 COVID-19 vaccine. V is TRBV6-4 and J is TRBJ1-6; D is unclear. Sequencing used peripheral blood, obtained 28 days after the second AZD1222 dose. Here the CDR3 reads CASSRLPNSPLHF. CDR3 bases: TGTGCCAGCAGTCGTTTACCTAATTCACCCCTCCACTTT.